These T cell receptor beta chains were read from a single sample in a study of cytomegalovirus exposure and HLA in healthy donors. TCRdb's copy holds only in-frame clones and misses some; the assay was immunoSEQ multiplex PCR. The repertoire holds some 90,000 clones, 60% to 80% seen once, with more than 20% in the top ten. Material for sequencing was PBMCs. The receptors come from a woman in her fifties or sixties in good health and CMV-seropositive. The CDR3 runs from the conserved cysteine through the conserved F or W. Each record gives: J gene, D gene, V gene, clone size, CDR3 DNA, CDR3 protein. The D gene is left open where the match is weak. Size tells how often a clone was seen (once, few, many) or the class of an expanded clone, and some rows leave it out.

J: TRBJ2-2; D: TRBD2; V: TRBV7-3; size: -; DNA: TGTGCCAGCAGAAACGGCGGGAGCGGAACCGGGGAGCTGTTTTTT; CDR3: CASRNGGSGTGELFF
J: TRBJ2-1; D: TRBD2; V: TRBV6-6; size: -; DNA: TGTGCCAGCAGTTCCTCTAGCGGGGGGGCCAATGAGCAGTTCTTC; CDR3: CASSSSSGGANEQFF
J: TRBJ1-5; D: -; V: TRBV18; size: -; DNA: TGTGCCAGCTCACCAACCCCGGACAGTAATCAGCCCCAGCATTTT; CDR3: CASSPTPDSNQPQHF
J: TRBJ1-2; D: -; V: TRBV14; size: -; DNA: TGTGCCAGCAGCCAAGATTTTCGTCCCTATGGCTACACCTTC; CDR3: CASSQDFRPYGYTF
J: TRBJ1-1; D: TRBD1; V: TRBV6-5; size: -; DNA: TGTGCCAGCAGTGCAGGGGGGTCGAACACTGAAGCTTTCTTT; CDR3: CASSAGGSNTEAFF
J: TRBJ2-5; D: TRBD2; V: TRBV7-2; size: once; DNA: TGTGCCAGCAGCCTGGGACCGGTGGGGGGGGAGACCCAGTACTTC; CDR3: CASSLGPVGGETQYF
J: TRBJ2-3; D: -; V: TRBV11-3; size: few; DNA: TGTGCCAGCAGCCTCTCGTCAAGCCCAAGCACAGATACGCAGTATTTT; CDR3: CASSLSSSPSTDTQYF
J: TRBJ1-3; D: -; V: TRBV10-1; size: -; DNA: TGCGCCAGCAGTCCAGGGGTGGCTGGAAACACCATATATTTT; CDR3: CASSPGVAGNTIYF
J: TRBJ2-3; D: TRBD1; V: TRBV11-1; size: -; DNA: TGTGCCAGCAGCCCCAGACAGGGGGCGGTAGATACGCAGTATTTT; CDR3: CASSPRQGAVDTQYF
J: TRBJ2-1; D: TRBD2; V: TRBV2; size: -; DNA: TGTGCCAGCAGTGGGGGACTAGCGGGAGGTGGTGAGCAGTTCTTC; CDR3: CASSGGLAGGGEQFF
J: TRBJ1-1; D: -; V: TRBV2; size: -; DNA: TGTGCCAGCAAGGAGACGGGAAACACTGAAGCTTTCTTT; CDR3: CASKETGNTEAFF
J: TRBJ2-1; D: TRBD2; V: TRBV7-2; size: -; DNA: TGTGCCAGCAGCCGTAGCGGGCCCGCACTCTACAATGAGCAGTTCTTC; CDR3: CASSRSGPALYNEQFF
J: TRBJ1-5; D: -; V: TRBV6-4; size: -; DNA: TGTGCCAGCAGCCCTGAGGGTGGGAATCAGCCCCAGCATTTT; CDR3: CASSPEGGNQPQHF
J: TRBJ2-1; D: TRBD2; V: TRBV7-8; size: -; DNA: TGTGCCAGCAGCGGTCGGGGGCTAGCGGGATCCGTTGCCTACAATGAGCAGTTCTTC; CDR3: CASSGRGLAGSVAYNEQFF
J: TRBJ1-1; D: TRBD1; V: TRBV7-8; size: once; DNA: TGTGCCAGCAGCCCAGGACAGGTTCGGTTGGGGGAAGCTTTCTTT; CDR3: CASSPGQVRLGEAFF
J: TRBJ2-6; D: TRBD1; V: TRBV5-1; size: -; DNA: TGCGCCAGCTCCCTCCCCGGGACAGGGGCTATTGGGGCCAACGTCCTGACTTTC; CDR3: CASSLPGTGAIGANVLTF
J: TRBJ1-2; D: -; V: TRBV5-1; size: -; DNA: TGCGCCAGCAGCGCTTTGGACAGCAGAAGGAACTATGGCTACACCTTC; CDR3: CASSALDSRRNYGYTF
J: TRBJ2-5; D: TRBD2; V: TRBV9; size: few; DNA: TGTGCCAGCAGCGTAGGATCCCTAGCGGGAGTTTTGGAGACCCAGTACTTC; CDR3: CASSVGSLAGVLETQYF
J: TRBJ2-1; D: -; V: TRBV6-6; size: -; DNA: TGTGCCAGCAGTACAGACGGTATGCAGTTCTTC; CDR3: CASSTDGMQFF
J: TRBJ2-2; D: TRBD1; V: TRBV5-1; size: -; DNA: TGCGCCAGCGGAACGGACAGGGGGCGTATCGGGGAGCTGTTTTTT; CDR3: CASGTDRGRIGELFF
J: TRBJ1-5; D: -; V: TRBV5-6; size: -; DNA: TGTGCCAGCAGCTTAGGGACTGTTAGCAATCAGCCCCAGCATTTT; CDR3: CASSLGTVSNQPQHF
J: TRBJ2-1; D: -; V: TRBV6-5; size: -; DNA: TGTGCCAGCAGCCTAGGGGCGGGAAAAGATGAGCAGTTCTTC; CDR3: CASSLGAGKDEQFF
J: TRBJ2-1; D: -; V: TRBV9; size: -; DNA: TGTGCCAGCAGCGTAGGGCCGCAACCCAGGGTGGACGAGCAGTTCTTC; CDR3: CASSVGPQPRVDEQFF
J: TRBJ2-3; D: TRBD1; V: TRBV5-6; size: -; DNA: TGTGCCAGCAGCTGGACGGACAGGGCCACCACAGATACGCAGTATTTT; CDR3: CASSWTDRATTDTQYF
J: TRBJ1-6; D: -; V: TRBV7-6; size: -; DNA: TGTGCCAGCACTCCCTTACAGGCGGATTTTAATTCACCCCTCCACTTT; CDR3: CASTPLQADFNSPLHF
J: TRBJ1-6; D: TRBD1; V: TRBV11-2; size: -; DNA: TGTGCCAGCAGCTTCCCCGGGACAGGCAATTCACCCCTCCACTTT; CDR3: CASSFPGTGNSPLHF
J: TRBJ1-2; D: -; V: TRBV5-4; size: -; DNA: TGTGCCAGCAGCAAGGACAGTTACTATGGCTACACCTTC; CDR3: CASSKDSYYGYTF
J: TRBJ2-5; D: -; V: TRBV5-1; size: -; DNA: TGCGCCAGCAGCTGGACACATAGTGTTTCAAAAGAGACCCAGTACTTC; CDR3: CASSWTHSVSKETQYF
J: TRBJ2-2; D: TRBD2; V: TRBV5-4; size: -; DNA: TGTGCCAGCAGCTCTGGACTAGCCCGGGAGCTGTTTTTT; CDR3: CASSSGLARELFF
J: TRBJ1-6; D: -; V: TRBV7-8; size: once; DNA: TGTGCCAGCAGCTCCCCATTAGGAAGACAGATAGAAAGGGGGTCACCCCTCCACTTT; CDR3: CASSSPLGRQIERGSPLHF
J: TRBJ2-7; D: TRBD2; V: TRBV10-3; size: -; DNA: TGTGCCATCAGGATTAGCGGGGGGGCCAGCGAGCAGTACTTC; CDR3: CAIRISGGASEQYF
J: TRBJ2-3; D: TRBD2; V: TRBV7-2; size: few; DNA: TGTGCCAGCAGCGCCCCCTTAGCGGGGTGGCGAAATACGCAGTATTTT; CDR3: CASSAPLAGWRNTQYF
J: TRBJ1-5; D: -; V: TRBV6-6; size: -; DNA: TGTGCCAGTTCACCCGGGACACCAAATCAGCCCCAGCATTTT; CDR3: CASSPGTPNQPQHF
J: TRBJ2-7; D: -; V: TRBV5-1; size: -; DNA: TGCGCCAGCAGCTTGGGGACAGCCAACTACGAGCAGTACTTC; CDR3: CASSLGTANYEQYF
J: TRBJ2-5; D: TRBD2; V: TRBV6-5; size: -; DNA: TGTGCCACCCAACAGATAGCGGGGGTTTGGGACTTC; CDR3: CATQQIAGVWDF
J: TRBJ2-2; D: -; V: TRBV7-6; size: -; DNA: TGTGCCAGCAGCTTGTACGCTCTAGTTAACACCGGGGGGCTGTTTTTT; CDR3: CASSLYALVNTGGLFF
J: TRBJ1-1; D: -; V: TRBV30; size: -; DNA: TGTGCCTCCGACACCTACGAGGGAGGAGCTTTCTTT; CDR3: CASDTYEGGAFF
J: TRBJ1-2; D: TRBD1; V: TRBV19; size: -; DNA: TGTGCCAGTAGTATAGAAAAAGGGGGCGCGGATGGCTACACCTTC; CDR3: CASSIEKGGADGYTF